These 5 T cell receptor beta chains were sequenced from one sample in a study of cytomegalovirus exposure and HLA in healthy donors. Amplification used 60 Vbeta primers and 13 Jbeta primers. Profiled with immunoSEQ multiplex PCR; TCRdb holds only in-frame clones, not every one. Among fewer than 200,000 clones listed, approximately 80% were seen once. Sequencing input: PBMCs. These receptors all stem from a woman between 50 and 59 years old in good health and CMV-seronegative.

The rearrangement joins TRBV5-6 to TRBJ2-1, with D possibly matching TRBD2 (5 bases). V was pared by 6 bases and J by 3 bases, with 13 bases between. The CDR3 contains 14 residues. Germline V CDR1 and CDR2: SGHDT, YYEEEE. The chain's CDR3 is CASTRGRGYNEQFF. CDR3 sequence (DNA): TGTGCCAGCACCCGAGGGCGCGGCTACAATGAGCAGTTCTTC.

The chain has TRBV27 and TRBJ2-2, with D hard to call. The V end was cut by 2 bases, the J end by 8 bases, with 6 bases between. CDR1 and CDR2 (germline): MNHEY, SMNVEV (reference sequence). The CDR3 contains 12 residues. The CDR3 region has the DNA TGTGCCAGCAGTTTAGCGTCTGGGGAGCTGTTTTTT. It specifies CASSLASGELFF.

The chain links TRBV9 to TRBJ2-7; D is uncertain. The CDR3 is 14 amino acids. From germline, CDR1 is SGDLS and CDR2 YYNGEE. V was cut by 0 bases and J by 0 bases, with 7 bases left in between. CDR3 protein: CASSVVGGSYEQYF. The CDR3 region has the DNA TGTGCCAGCAGCGTAGTTGGCGGCTCCTACGAGCAGTACTTC.

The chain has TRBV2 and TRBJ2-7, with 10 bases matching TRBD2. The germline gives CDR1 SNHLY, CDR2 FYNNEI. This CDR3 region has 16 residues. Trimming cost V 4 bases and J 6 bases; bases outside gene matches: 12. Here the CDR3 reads CASSVSPSGSLSEQYF. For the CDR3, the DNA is TGTGCCAGCAGTGTATCCCCTAGCGGGAGTTTAAGCGAGCAGTACTTC.

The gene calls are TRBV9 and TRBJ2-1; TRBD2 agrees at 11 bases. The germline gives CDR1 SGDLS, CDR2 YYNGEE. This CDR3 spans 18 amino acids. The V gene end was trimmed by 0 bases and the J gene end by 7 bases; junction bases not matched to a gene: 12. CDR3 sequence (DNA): TGTGCCAGCAGCGTAGCTCGGGCTAGCGGGAGGATCAGGAATGAGCAGTTCTTC. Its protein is CASSVARASGRIRNEQFF.